This T cell receptor beta chain was recovered during a study of blood T cell repertoires in COVID-19. Worth noting for this clone: Other nucleotide sequences from this sample produce the same CDR3.

The method was immunoSEQ multiplex PCR; TCRdb's version includes in-frame clones alone and lacks a portion of them. The table shows some 200,000 clones, with 60% to 80% occurring only once. The CDR3 has 13 residues. The V and J ends lost 5 bases and 8 bases respectively, with 10 bases between them. Germline CDR1 and CDR2: SEHNR and FQNEAQ (reference sequence). Sequenced material: PBMCs or T cells enriched from blood (not recorded which). The clonotype originates from a woman between 50 and 59 years old who had recovered from COVID-19. V is TRBV7-9 and J is TRBJ1-6; D uncertain. CDR3 sequence (DNA): TGTGCCAGCAGCCCGCGCACTGATTCACCCCTCCACTTT. The encoded protein is CASSPRTDSPLHF.